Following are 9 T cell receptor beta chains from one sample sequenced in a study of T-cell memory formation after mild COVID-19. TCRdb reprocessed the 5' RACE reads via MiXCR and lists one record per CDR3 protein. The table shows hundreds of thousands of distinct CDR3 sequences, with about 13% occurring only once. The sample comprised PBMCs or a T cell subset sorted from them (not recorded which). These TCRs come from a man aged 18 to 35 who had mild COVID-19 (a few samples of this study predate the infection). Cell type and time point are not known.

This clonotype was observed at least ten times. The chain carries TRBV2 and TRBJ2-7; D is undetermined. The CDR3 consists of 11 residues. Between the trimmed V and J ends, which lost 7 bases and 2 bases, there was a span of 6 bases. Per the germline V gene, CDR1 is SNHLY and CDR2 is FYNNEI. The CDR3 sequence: CASTTTYEQYF. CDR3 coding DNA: TGTGCCAGCACCACAACCTACGAGCAGTACTTC.

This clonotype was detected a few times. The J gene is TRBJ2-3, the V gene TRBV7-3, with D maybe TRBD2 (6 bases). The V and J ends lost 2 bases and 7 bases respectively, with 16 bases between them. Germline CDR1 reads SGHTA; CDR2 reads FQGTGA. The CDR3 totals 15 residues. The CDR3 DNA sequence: TGTGCCAGCAGCTTAGGGTTAGGTAGCGGAAATACGCAGTATTTT. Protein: CASSLGLGSGNTQYF.

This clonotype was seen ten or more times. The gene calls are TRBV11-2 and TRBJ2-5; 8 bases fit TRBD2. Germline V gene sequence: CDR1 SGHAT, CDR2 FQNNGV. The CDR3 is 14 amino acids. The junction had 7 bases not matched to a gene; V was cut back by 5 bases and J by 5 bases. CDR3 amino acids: CASSQIAGMETQYF. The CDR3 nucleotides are TGTGCCAGCAGCCAAATAGCGGGGATGGAGACCCAGTACTTC.

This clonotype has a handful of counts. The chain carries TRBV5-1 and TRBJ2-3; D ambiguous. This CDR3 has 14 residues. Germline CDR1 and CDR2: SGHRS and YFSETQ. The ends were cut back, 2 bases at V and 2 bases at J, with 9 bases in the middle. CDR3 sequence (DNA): TGCGCCAGCAGCTTTGACGGACCCACAGATACGCAGTATTTT. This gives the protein CASSFDGPTDTQYF.

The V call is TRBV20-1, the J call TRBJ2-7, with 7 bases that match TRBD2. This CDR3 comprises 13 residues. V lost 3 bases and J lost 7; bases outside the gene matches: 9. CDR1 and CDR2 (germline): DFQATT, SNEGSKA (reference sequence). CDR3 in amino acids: CSASASGGVEQYF. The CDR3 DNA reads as TGCAGTGCTAGTGCTAGCGGAGGAGTGGAGCAGTACTTC.

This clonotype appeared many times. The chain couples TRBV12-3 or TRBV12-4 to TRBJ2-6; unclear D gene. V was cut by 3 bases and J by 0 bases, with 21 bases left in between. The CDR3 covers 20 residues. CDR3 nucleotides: TGTGCCAGCAGTTTTCGGCGTCGGTTGAATTTAAACTCTGGGGCCAACGTCCTGACTTTC. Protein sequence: CASSFRRRLNLNSGANVLTF.

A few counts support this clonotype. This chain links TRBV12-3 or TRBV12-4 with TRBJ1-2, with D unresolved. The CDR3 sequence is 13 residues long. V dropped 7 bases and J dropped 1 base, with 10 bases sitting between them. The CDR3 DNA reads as TGTGCCAGCACCGTATCTAATAACTATGGCTACACCTTC. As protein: CASTVSNNYGYTF.

DNA of the CDR3: TGTGCCAGCAGTTCCTACGAGGGGTACGAGCAGTACGTC. Translation gives CASSSYEGYEQYV. The rearrangement joins TRBV6-6 to TRBJ2-7; the D call may be TRBD1 or TRBD2 (5 bases each). The V end was cut by 4 bases, the J end by 4 bases, with 11 bases between. This CDR3 spans 13 amino acids. Germline CDR1 and CDR2: MNHNY and SVGAGI (reference sequence).

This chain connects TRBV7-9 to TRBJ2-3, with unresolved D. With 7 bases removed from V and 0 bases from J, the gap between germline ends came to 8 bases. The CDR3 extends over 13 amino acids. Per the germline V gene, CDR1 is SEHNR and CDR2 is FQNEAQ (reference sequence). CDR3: CASKTASTDTQYF. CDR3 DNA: TGTGCCAGCAAAACAGCTAGCACAGATACGCAGTATTTT.